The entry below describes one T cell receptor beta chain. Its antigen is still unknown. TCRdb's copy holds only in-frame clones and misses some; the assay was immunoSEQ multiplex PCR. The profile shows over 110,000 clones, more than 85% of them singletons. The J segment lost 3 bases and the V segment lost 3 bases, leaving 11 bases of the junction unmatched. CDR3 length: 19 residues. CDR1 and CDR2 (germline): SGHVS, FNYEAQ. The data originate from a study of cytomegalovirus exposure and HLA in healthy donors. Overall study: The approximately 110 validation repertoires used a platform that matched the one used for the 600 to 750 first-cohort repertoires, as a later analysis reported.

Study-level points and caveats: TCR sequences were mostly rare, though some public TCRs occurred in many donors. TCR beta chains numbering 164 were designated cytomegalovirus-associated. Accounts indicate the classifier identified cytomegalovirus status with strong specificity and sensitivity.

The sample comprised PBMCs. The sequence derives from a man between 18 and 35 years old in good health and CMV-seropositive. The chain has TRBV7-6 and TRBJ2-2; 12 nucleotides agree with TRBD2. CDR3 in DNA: TGTGCCAGCAGCTTCTCTAGACTAGCGGGAGATAAAGACACCGGGGAGCTGTTTTTT. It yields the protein CASSFSRLAGDKDTGELFF.